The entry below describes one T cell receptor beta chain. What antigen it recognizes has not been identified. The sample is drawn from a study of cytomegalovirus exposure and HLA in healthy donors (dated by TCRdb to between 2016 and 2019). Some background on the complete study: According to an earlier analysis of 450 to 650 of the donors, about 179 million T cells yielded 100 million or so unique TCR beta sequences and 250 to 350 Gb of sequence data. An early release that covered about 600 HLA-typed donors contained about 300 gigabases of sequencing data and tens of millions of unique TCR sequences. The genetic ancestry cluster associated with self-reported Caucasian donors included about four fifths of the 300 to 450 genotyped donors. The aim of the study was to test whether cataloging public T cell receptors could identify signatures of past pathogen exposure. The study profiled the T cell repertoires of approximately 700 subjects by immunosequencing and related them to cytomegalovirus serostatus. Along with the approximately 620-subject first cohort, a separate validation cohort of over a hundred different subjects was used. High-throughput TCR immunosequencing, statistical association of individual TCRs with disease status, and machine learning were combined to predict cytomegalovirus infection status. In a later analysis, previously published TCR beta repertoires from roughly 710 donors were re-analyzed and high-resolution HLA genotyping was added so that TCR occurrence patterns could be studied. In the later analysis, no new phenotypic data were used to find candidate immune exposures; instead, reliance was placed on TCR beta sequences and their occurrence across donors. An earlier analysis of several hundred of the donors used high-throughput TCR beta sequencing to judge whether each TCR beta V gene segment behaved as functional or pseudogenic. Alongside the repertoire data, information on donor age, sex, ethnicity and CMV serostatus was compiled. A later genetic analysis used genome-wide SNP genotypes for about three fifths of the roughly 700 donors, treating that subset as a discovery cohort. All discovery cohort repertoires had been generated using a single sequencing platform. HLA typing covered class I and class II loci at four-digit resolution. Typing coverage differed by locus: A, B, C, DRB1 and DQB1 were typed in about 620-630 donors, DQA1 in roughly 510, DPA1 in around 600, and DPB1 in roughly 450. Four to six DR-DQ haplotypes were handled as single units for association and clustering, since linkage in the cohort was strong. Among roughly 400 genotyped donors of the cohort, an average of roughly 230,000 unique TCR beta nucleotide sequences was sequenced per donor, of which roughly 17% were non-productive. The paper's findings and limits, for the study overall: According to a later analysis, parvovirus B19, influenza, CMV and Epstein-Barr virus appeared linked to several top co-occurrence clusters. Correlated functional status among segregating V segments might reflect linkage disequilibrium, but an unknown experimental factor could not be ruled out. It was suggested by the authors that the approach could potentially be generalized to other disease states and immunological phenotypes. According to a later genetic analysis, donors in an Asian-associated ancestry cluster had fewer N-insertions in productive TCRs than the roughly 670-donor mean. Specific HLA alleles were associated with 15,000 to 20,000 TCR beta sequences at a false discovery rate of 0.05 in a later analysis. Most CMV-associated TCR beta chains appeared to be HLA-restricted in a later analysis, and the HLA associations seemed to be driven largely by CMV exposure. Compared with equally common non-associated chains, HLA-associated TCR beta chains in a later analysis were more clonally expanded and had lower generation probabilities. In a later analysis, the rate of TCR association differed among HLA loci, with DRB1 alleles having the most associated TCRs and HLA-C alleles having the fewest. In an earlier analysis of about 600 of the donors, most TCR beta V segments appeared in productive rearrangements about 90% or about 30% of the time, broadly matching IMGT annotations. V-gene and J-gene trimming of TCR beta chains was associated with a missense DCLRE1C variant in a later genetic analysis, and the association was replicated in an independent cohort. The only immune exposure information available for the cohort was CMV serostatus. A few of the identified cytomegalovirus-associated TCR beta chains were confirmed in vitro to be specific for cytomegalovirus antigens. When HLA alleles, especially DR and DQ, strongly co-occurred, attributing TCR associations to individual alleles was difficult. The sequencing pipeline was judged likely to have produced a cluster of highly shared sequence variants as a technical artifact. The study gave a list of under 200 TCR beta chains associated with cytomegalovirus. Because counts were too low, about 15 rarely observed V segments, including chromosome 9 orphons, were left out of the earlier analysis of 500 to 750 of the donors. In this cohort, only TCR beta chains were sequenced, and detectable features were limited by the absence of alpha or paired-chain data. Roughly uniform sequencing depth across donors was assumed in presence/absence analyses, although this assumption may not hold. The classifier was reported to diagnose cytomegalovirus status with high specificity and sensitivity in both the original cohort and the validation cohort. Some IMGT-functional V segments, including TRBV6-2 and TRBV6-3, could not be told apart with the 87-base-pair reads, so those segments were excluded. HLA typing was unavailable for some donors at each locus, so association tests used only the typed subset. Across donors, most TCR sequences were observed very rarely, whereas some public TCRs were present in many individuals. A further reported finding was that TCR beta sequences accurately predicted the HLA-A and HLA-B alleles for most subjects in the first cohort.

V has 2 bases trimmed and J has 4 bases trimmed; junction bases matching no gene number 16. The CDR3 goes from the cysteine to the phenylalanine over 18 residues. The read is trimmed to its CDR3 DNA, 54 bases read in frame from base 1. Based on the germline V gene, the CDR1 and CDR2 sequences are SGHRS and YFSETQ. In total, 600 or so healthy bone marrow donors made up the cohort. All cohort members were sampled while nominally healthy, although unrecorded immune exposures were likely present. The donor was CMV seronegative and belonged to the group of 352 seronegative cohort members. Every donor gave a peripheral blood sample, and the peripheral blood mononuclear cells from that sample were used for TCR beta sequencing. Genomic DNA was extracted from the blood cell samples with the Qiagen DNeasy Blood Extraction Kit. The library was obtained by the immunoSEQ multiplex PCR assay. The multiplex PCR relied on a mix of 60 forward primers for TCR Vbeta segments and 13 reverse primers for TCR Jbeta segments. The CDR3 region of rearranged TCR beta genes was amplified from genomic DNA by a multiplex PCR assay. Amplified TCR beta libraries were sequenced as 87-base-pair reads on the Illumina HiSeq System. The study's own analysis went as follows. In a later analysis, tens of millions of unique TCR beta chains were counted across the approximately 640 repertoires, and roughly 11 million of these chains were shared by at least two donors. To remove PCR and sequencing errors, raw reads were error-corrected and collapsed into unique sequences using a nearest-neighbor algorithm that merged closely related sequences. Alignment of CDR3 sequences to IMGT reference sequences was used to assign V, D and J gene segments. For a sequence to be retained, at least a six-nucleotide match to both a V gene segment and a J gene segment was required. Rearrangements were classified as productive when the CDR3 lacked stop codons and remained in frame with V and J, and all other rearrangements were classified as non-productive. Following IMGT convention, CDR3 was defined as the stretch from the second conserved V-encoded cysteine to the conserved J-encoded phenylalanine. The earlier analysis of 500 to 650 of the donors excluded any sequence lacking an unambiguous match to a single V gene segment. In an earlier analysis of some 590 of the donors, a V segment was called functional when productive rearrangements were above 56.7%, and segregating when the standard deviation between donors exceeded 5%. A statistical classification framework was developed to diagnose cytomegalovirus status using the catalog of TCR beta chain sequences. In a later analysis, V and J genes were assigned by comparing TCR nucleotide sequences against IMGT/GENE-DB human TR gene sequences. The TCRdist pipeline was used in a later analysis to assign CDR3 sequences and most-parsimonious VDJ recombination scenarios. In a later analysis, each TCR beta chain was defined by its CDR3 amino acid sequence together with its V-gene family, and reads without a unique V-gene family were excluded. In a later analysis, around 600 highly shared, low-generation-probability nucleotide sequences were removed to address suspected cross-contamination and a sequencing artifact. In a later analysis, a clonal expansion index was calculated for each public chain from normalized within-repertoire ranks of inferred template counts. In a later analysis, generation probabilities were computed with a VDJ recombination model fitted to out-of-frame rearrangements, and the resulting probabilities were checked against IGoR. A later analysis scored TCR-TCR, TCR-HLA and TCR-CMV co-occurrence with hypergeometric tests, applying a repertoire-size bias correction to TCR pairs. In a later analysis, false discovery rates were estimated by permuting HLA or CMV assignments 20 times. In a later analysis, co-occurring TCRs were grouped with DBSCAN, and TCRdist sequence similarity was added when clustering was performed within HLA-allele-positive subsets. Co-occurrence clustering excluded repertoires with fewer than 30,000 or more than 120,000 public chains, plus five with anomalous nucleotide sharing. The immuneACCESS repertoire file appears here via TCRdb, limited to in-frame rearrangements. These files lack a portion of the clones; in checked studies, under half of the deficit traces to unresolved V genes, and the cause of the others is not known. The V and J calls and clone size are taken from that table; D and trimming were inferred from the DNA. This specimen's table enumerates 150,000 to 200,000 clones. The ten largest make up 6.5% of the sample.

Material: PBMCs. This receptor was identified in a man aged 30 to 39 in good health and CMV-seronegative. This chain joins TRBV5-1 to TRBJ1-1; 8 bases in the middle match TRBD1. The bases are TGCGCCAGCAGCTTCTCAACGGGACAGGCGACGCTTGGCACTGAAGCTTTCTTT. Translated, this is CASSFSTGQATLGTEAFF.